This is a list of T cell receptor beta chains from one sample in a study of regulatory T cells in long-lasting Graves disease. MiXCR was run by TCRdb on the multiplex PCR reads, yielding one entry per CDR3 protein. Here the sample spans about 530,000 distinct CDR3 sequences, about 16% being singletons. Another study also made use of these data, one on T cells in Graves' hyperthyroidism and ophthalmopathy.

Sequencing was performed on peripheral blood mononuclear cells (PBMCs), taken at new diagnosis, from a patient treated with antithyroid drugs. The receptors derive from a woman aged 40-65 years with Graves disease. Both conserved end residues are part of each CDR3. A D gene is named only where the DNA matches it firmly. Size tells how often a clone was seen (once, few, many) or the class of an expanded clone, and some rows leave it out.

j_gene | v_gene | d_gene | abundance | CDR3aa | CDR3nt
TRBJ1-2 | TRBV6-1 | . | . | CASTPQPPYGYTF | TGTGCCAGCACCCCACAGCCCCCCTATGGCTACACCTTC
TRBJ1-5 | TRBV27 | . | many | CASSLLGADNQPQHF | TGTGCCAGCAGTTTATTAGGGGCAGACAATCAGCCCCAGCATTTT
TRBJ1-1 | TRBV5-1 | TRBD1 | . | CASSPGQSVPEAFF | TGCGCCAGCAGCCCGGGACAGTCGGTCCCTGAAGCTTTCTTT
TRBJ1-1 | TRBV7-9 | . | few | CASSLETGAEAFF | TGTGCCAGCAGCTTAGAGACAGGCGCTGAAGCTTTCTTT
TRBJ1-3 | TRBV11-2 | TRBD1 | . | CASSHSQGQGFWDSGNTIYF | TGTGCCAGCAGCCACAGCCAGGGACAGGGGTTCTGGGACTCTGGAAACACCATATATTTT
TRBJ2-2 | TRBV7-2 | . | . | CASRSRNTGELFF | TGTGCCAGCAGGTCCCGTAACACCGGGGAGCTGTTTTTT
TRBJ1-3 | TRBV5-1 | . | many | CASSLDGYSGNTIYF | TGCGCCAGCAGCTTGGACGGATACTCTGGAAACACCATATATTTT
TRBJ1-2 | TRBV7-8 | TRBD1 | many | CASSLERGQLNYGYTF | TGTGCCAGCAGCTTAGAAAGGGGACAGCTGAACTATGGCTACACCTTC
TRBJ1-6 | TRBV25-1 | TRBD1 | . | CASSDASTGVSPLHF | TGTGCCAGCAGTGATGCGTCGACAGGGGTGTCACCCCTCCACTTT
TRBJ1-2 | TRBV7-3 | . | few | CASSSTGLGGYTF | TGTGCCAGCAGCTCGACAGGTTTAGGCGGCTACACCTTC
TRBJ1-5 | TRBV29-1 | . | . | CSVWVQGSNQPQHF | TGCAGCGTTTGGGTACAGGGCAGCAATCAGCCCCAGCATTTT
TRBJ2-3 | TRBV12-3/TRBV12-4 | . | many | CASSSYSSGAADTQYF | TGTGCCAGCAGTTCCTACTCGTCAGGGGCAGCAGATACGCAGTATTTT
TRBJ2-1 | TRBV2 | TRBD2 | many | CASRETSGRENEQFF | TGTGCCAGCAGAGAAACTAGCGGTAGAGAGAATGAGCAGTTCTTC
TRBJ2-7 | TRBV10-1 | . | . | CASSDSGQDEQYF | TGCGCCAGCAGTGATTCGGGACAAGACGAGCAGTACTTC
TRBJ1-4 | TRBV7-9 | TRBD1 | . | CASSIRGQESEKLFF | TGTGCCAGCAGCATAAGGGGGCAAGAGTCTGAAAAACTGTTTTTT
TRBJ2-5 | TRBV7-9 | TRBD1 | . | CASRGKPGQGRETQYF | TGTGCCAGCAGGGGTAAACCGGGACAGGGACGGGAGACCCAGTACTTC
TRBJ1-1 | TRBV9 | . | few | CASRPTGANSEAFF | TGTGCCAGCAGACCAACCGGGGCGAATAGTGAAGCTTTCTTT
TRBJ2-1 | TRBV6-1 | TRBD2 | few | CASRRTSGGYNEQFF | TGTGCCAGCAGAAGGACTAGCGGGGGATACAATGAGCAGTTCTTC
TRBJ2-1 | TRBV29-1 | TRBD1 | few | CSGRDSAEYNEQFF | TGCAGCGGAAGGGACAGTGCCGAGTACAATGAGCAGTTCTTC
TRBJ1-5 | TRBV20-1 | . | few | CSARGGALSNQPQHF | TGCAGTGCTAGGGGGGGGGCCCTTAGCAATCAGCCCCAGCATTTT
TRBJ1-5 | TRBV12-3/TRBV12-4 | . | once | CASRGDGYEQYFGPGNQPQHF | .
TRBJ1-1 | TRBV11-1 | . | many | CASSRPGREAFF | TGTGCCAGCAGTCGACCGGGACGAGAAGCTTTCTTT
TRBJ1-1 | TRBV5-1 | . | many | CASSLPQGNTEAFF | TGCGCCAGCAGCTTGCCACAGGGGAACACTGAAGCTTTCTTT
TRBJ2-2 | TRBV24-1 | TRBD1 | few | CATSDTGTGPSGELFF | TGTGCCACCAGTGATACCGGGACAGGGCCCTCCGGGGAGCTGTTTTTT
TRBJ2-1 | TRBV9 | TRBD1 | many | CASSVGTGGAFDEQFF | TGTGCCAGCAGCGTTGGGACAGGGGGCGCTTTCGATGAGCAGTTCTTC
TRBJ1-6 | TRBV3-1 | . | . | CASSQDSFPGAPLHF | TGTGCCAGCAGCCAAGATAGCTTTCCCGGGGCACCCCTCCACTTT
TRBJ1-5 | TRBV24-1 | TRBD1 | many | CATSEGDSYSNQPQHF | TGTGCCACCAGTGAAGGGGACAGTTATAGCAATCAGCCCCAGCATTTT
TRBJ2-2 | TRBV28 | TRBD1 | many | CASSLWTGLDTGELFF | TGTGCCAGCAGTTTATGGACAGGGCTCGACACCGGGGAGCTGTTTTTT
TRBJ2-1 | TRBV7-2 | . | many | CASSSPNNEQFF | TGTGCCAGCAGCTCGCCCAACAATGAGCAGTTCTTC
TRBJ2-1 | TRBV24-1 | . | few | CATRGSLTKQFF | TGTGCCACCAGGGGGAGCCTTACCAAGCAGTTCTTC
TRBJ1-1 | TRBV5-1 | TRBD1 | many | CASSQDRDDTEAFF | TGCGCCAGCAGCCAGGACAGGGATGACACTGAAGCTTTCTTT
TRBJ2-5 | TRBV12-3/TRBV12-4 | . | many | CASSPPLGLKETQYF | TGTGCCAGCAGCCCACCCCTGGGACTGAAAGAGACCCAGTACTTC
TRBJ2-3 | TRBV7-8 | TRBD1 | many | CASSLGGTGGFYTDTQYF | TGTGCCAGCAGCTTAGGAGGAACAGGGGGCTTCTACACAGATACGCAGTATTTT
TRBJ2-5 | TRBV5-1 | . | . | CASSPQGLKETQYF | TGCGCCAGCAGCCCTCAGGGGTTAAAAGAGACCCAGTACTTC
TRBJ2-7 | TRBV4-2 | . | few | CASSQYNTYEQYF | TGTGCCAGCAGCCAATACAACACCTACGAGCAGTACTTC
TRBJ1-2 | TRBV20-1 | TRBD1 | many | CSAPTGDNYGYTF | TGCAGTGCGCCGACAGGGGACAACTATGGCTACACCTTC
TRBJ2-7 | TRBV28 | . | . | CASSFSSEQYF | TGTGCCAGCAGTTTCAGTAGCGAGCAGTACTTC
TRBJ1-1 | TRBV6-5 | . | many | CASSYESNANTEAFF | TGTGCCAGCAGTTACGAAAGCAATGCGAACACTGAAGCTTTCTTT
TRBJ2-1 | TRBV6-4 | . | . | CASSSPPGVGPYNEQFF | TGTGCCAGCAGTTCCCCGCCTGGGGTTGGGCCCTACAATGAGCAGTTCTTC
TRBJ2-7 | TRBV4-2 | . | . | CASSQDLQRWSSYEQYF | TGTGCCAGCAGCCAAGATCTTCAGCGGTGGAGCTCCTACGAGCAGTACTTC
TRBJ1-2 | TRBV5-1 | . | few | CASSRTGQEGYTF | TGCGCCAGCAGCAGAACAGGGCAAGAAGGCTACACCTTC
TRBJ2-3 | TRBV18 | . | . | CASSPQGSNTDTQYF | TGTGCCAGCTCACCCCAGGGCTCAAACACAGATACGCAGTATTTT
TRBJ1-1 | TRBV2 | . | many | CASSVEGTDTEAFF | TGTGCCAGCAGTGTTGAGGGGACTGACACTGAAGCTTTCTTT
TRBJ2-7 | TRBV19 | TRBD1 | . | CATSTGQGAREQYF | TGTGCCACTAGTACGGGACAGGGGGCGCGGGAGCAGTACTTC
TRBJ1-2 | TRBV29-1 | . | few | CSAAGAGGYGYTF | TGCAGCGCCGCGGGGGCCGGGGGCTATGGCTACACCTTC
TRBJ1-5 | TRBV6-1 | . | many | CASTRGGQPQHF | TGTGCCAGTACACGGGGGGGTCAGCCCCAGCATTTT
TRBJ1-6 | TRBV30 | TRBD1 | . | CAWGQGGIVPLHF | TGTGCCTGGGGACAGGGAGGAATAGTACCCCTCCACTTT
TRBJ1-4 | TRBV25-1 | . | few | CASRGQGWMGTNEKLFF | TGTGCCAGCAGGGGGCAGGGGTGGATGGGAACTAATGAAAAACTGTTTTTT
TRBJ2-7 | TRBV12-3/TRBV12-4 | . | . | CASSFIDEQYF | TGTGCCAGCAGTTTTATAGACGAGCAGTACTTC
TRBJ2-3 | TRBV5-4 | TRBD1 | . | CASSLEGGTGVFTDTQYF | TGTGCCAGCAGCTTGGAGGGCGGGACAGGGGTTTTCACAGATACGCAGTATTTT
TRBJ2-5 | TRBV11-3 | TRBD2 | many | CASSISGGAAETQYF | TGTGCCAGCAGCATTAGCGGGGGGGCCGCGGAGACCCAGTACTTC
TRBJ2-4 | TRBV5-4 | TRBD1 | many | CASHEDRGNIQYF | TGTGCCAGCCACGAAGACAGGGGGAACATTCAGTACTTC
TRBJ2-3 | TRBV20-1 | . | many | CSAGSLQALRGDTQYF | TGCAGTGCTGGCTCCCTGCAGGCCCTTCGGGGAGATACGCAGTATTTT
TRBJ2-5 | TRBV20-1 | . | many | CSARRGRGETQYF | TGCAGTGCTAGGAGGGGGAGGGGAGAGACCCAGTACTTC